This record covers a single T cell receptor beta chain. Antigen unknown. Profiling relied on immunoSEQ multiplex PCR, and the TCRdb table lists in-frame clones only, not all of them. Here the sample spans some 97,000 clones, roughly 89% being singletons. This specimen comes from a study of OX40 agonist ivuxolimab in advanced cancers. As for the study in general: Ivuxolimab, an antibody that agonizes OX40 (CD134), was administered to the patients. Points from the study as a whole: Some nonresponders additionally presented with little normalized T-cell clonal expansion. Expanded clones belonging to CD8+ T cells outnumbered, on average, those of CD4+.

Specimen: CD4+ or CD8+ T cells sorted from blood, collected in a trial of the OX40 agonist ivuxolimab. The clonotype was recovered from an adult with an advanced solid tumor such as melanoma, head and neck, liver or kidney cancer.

The CDR3 sequence: CASTADGGASGELFF. For the CDR3, the DNA is TGTGCCAGCACTGCTGACGGGGGGGCCTCCGGGGAGCTGTTTTTT. This chain links TRBV6-4 with TRBJ2-2; 8 bases line up with TRBD2. Germline V gene lookup returns CDR1 MRHNA and CDR2 SNTAGT. Germline trimming cut 7 bases from V and 6 bases from J; bases unmatched to any gene: 10. This CDR3 region has 15 residues.